These 12 T cell receptor beta chains came from one sample sequenced in a study of cytomegalovirus exposure and HLA in healthy donors (dated by TCRdb to the late 2010s). Receptor libraries were prepared by the immunoSEQ multiplex PCR assay. For the multiplex PCR, a mixture combining 60 forward primers for TCR Vbeta segments and 13 reverse primers for TCR Jbeta segments was used. Not all clones reach the TCRdb copy of this immuneACCESS table, which keeps in-frame sequences only. Checked studies attribute under half of the gap to unresolved V genes and leave the rest unexplained. Present in this sample are about 160,000 clones, 80% of which were seen just once. Roughly 6.2% of the sample comes from the top ten. The sequencing input was PBMCs. The receptors here all came from a male donor in good health and CMV-seropositive.

This chain joins TRBV30 and TRBJ2-3, with 9 positions matching TRBD1. Germline V gene data show CDR1 as GTSNPN and CDR2 as SVGIG (reference sequence). This CDR3 has 14 amino acids. J lost 3 bases, V lost 2 bases, and 3 bases had no gene match. The CDR3 reads CAWSTGGRTDTQYF. The CDR3 region has the DNA TGTGCCTGGAGTACAGGGGGCAGGACAGATACGCAGTATTTT. Full variable domain (missing parts from reference TRBV30 and TRBJ2-3): SQTIHQWPATLVQPVGSPLSLECTVEGTSNPNLYWYRQAAGRGLQLLFYSVGIGQISSEVPQNLSASRPQDRQFILSSKKLLLSDSGFYLCAWSTGGRTDTQYFGPGTRLTVL.

A note on this clone: The junction departs from germline at one end; a sequencing error may be responsible. V gene TRBV7-7 combines with J gene TRBJ2-3; D unclear. There are 14 residues in the CDR3. The germline V gene has CDR1 SSHAT and CDR2 FNYEAQ (reference sequence). The CDR3: CASSLALTTDTQYF. CDR3 in DNA: TGTGCTAGCAGCTTAGCACTTACGACAGATACGCAGTATTTT.

The chain uses TRBV30 and TRBJ1-2; 7 bases match TRBD1. J lost 1 base, V lost 4 bases, and 6 bases had no gene match. This CDR3 spans 14 amino acids. The germline V gene encodes CDR1 GTSNPN and CDR2 SVGIG (reference sequence). CDR3 coding DNA: TGTGCCTGGAATCCGGGACAGCATAACTATGGCTACACCTTC. It codes for CAWNPGQHNYGYTF.

The chain links TRBV7-3 to TRBJ2-2; 12 bases align to TRBD2. V lost 0 bases and J lost 6; bases outside the gene matches: 5. Germline lookup yields CDR1 SGHTA and CDR2 FQGTGA. The CDR3 covers 17 residues. CDR3 coding DNA: TGTGCCAGCAGCTTAACGCCCGGGACTAGCGGGCCCGGGGAGCTGTTTTTT. Amino acid sequence: CASSLTPGTSGPGELFF.

This rearrangement joins TRBV5-1 to TRBJ2-3; 7 bases align to TRBD2. J gave up 3 bases and V 5 bases, and 9 bases lay outside the gene matches. This CDR3 region has 15 residues. In germline, CDR1 is SGHRS, CDR2 YFSETQ. The CDR3 nucleotides read TGCGCCAGCAGGCCTCTAGCGGATGTTACAGATACGCAGTATTTT. Its translation is CASRPLADVTDTQYF.

The rearrangement uses TRBV4-1 and TRBJ2-7; D uncertain. Between the trimmed V and J ends, which lost 1 base and 2 bases, there was a span of 9 bases. Germline V gene data show CDR1 as MGHRA and CDR2 as YSYEKL. The CDR3 covers 14 residues. CDR3 in DNA: TGCGCCAGCAGCCAAGTCCTAGGAACCTACGAGCAGTACTTC. Translated: CASSQVLGTYEQYF.

The chain employs TRBV5-4 and TRBJ2-1, with D tentatively TRBD2 (5 bases). Trimming cost V 3 bases and J 5 bases, with 24 bases left between them. CDR1 is SGHNT, CDR2 YYREEE, per germline (reference sequence). There are 18 residues in the CDR3. CDR3 protein: CASSSPQGSASSHNEQFF. CDR3 DNA sequence: TGTGCCAGCAGCTCGCCCCAAGGCTCGGCTAGCTCGCACAATGAGCAGTTCTTC.

V and J are TRBV30 and TRBJ2-3; the D gene is possibly TRBD1 (5 bases). Germline CDR1 reads GTSNPN; CDR2 reads SVGIG (reference sequence). CDR3 length: 15 residues. The ends were cut back, 2 bases at V and 6 bases at J, with 18 bases in the middle. DNA for the CDR3: TGTGCCTGGAGTCTCGGTGGGCATAAGGGGGATACGCAGTATTTT. It encodes CAWSLGGHKGDTQYF. Combining the CDR3 with reference TRBV30 and TRBJ2-3 gives the whole variable domain SQTIHQWPATLVQPVGSPLSLECTVEGTSNPNLYWYRQAAGRGLQLLFYSVGIGQISSEVPQNLSASRPQDRQFILSSKKLLLSDSGFYLCAWSLGGHKGDTQYFGPGTRLTVL.

This clone was seen just once. The chain is built from TRBV19 and TRBJ1-1; D gene unclear. The germline V gene encodes CDR1 LNHDA and CDR2 SQIVND (reference sequence). The CDR3 has 15 amino acids. Trimming removed 5 bases at V and 0 bases at J, with 13 bases between. The CDR3 protein is CASSPRKPMNTEAFF. The CDR3 DNA follows: TGTGCCAGTAGTCCGCGGAAACCGATGAACACTGAAGCTTTCTTT.

This chain links TRBV7-3 with TRBJ1-1, with TRBD1 as a possible D gene (6 bases). The CDR3 contains 13 residues. The V gene's germline CDR1 is SGHTA and CDR2 FQGTGA. Deletions cut 5 bases from V and 6 bases from J, with 13 bases between. CDR3 DNA sequence: TGTGCCAGCAGCCCCAGGGGTCGGGCTGAAGCTTTCTTT. It specifies CASSPRGRAEAFF. The variable domain in full, completed from reference TRBV7-3 and TRBJ1-1, reads GAGVSQTPSNKVTEKGKYVELRCDPISGHTALYWYRQSLGQGPEFLIYFQGTGAADDSGLPNDRFFAVRPEGSVSTLKIQRTERGDSAVYLCASSPRGRAEAFFGQGTRLTVV.

The chain links TRBV27 to TRBJ2-7; 7 nucleotides agree with TRBD2. After removal of 6 bases from V and 5 bases from J, the junction contained 7 bases not matched to a gene. CDR3 size: 13 residues. The germline CDR1 and CDR2 sequences are MNHEY and SMNVEV (reference sequence). The CDR3 nucleotides read TGTGCCAGCAGCTACTCGGGACTAAACGAGCAGTACTTC. This sequence encodes CASSYSGLNEQYF.

This clone is medium-sized (0.01 to 0.1%). The rearrangement links TRBV7-2 to TRBJ2-3; 11 nucleotides align to TRBD2. Germline CDR1 and CDR2: SGHTA and FQGNSA. V was pared by 5 bases and J by 0 bases, with 13 bases of the junction left unmatched. The CDR3 is made up of 19 amino acids. The CDR3 DNA reads TGTGCCAGCAGCCCCTATTCCGAGACTAGCGGGACTAGCACAGATACGCAGTATTTT. Amino acids: CASSPYSETSGTSTDTQYF.